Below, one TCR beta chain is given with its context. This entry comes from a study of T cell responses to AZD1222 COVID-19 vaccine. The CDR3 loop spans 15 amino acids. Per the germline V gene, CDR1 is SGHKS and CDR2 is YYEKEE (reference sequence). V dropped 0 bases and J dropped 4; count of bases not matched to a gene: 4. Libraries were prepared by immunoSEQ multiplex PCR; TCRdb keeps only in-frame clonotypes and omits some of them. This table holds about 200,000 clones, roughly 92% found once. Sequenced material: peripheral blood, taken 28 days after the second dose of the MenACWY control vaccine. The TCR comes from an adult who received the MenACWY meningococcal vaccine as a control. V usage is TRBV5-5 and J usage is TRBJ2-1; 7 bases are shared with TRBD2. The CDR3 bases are TGTGCCAGCAGCTTGGTGCTAGCGGAATACAATGAGCAGTTCTTC. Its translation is CASSLVLAEYNEQFF.